The 3 T cell receptor beta chains reported below all come from one sample, sequenced in a study of read filtering for tumor transcriptome and immune sequencing. The library was built from about 400 ng RNA with molecular barcoded adaptors for alpha/delta and beta/gamma chains. MiXCR, run by TCRdb on the reads, gives a single entry per CDR3 protein. Among around 26,000 distinct CDR3 sequences, around 14% were seen once, and the ten largest hold about 45%. Sequences were obtained from a population of CD138-negative cells sorted from bone marrow. These receptors all stem from a donor aged 40 or over with multiple myeloma.

This clonotype was detected ten times or more. The chain is built from TRBV12-3 or TRBV12-4 and TRBJ2-5; TRBD1 aligns across 9 bases. This CDR3 contains 15 residues. The trim removed 4 bases at V and 5 bases at J, leaving 8 bases unmatched. CDR3 in amino acids: CASSSTGGGKETQYF. CDR3 bases: TGTGCCAGCAGTTCAACAGGGGGCGGTAAGGAGACCCAGTACTTC.

The sample holds many counts of this clonotype. The chain carries TRBV7-8 and TRBJ2-1; the D gene is possibly TRBD2 (5 bases). The CDR3 length is 17 residues. V was pared by 4 bases and J by 0 bases, with 16 bases between. The V gene's germline CDR1 is SGHVS and CDR2 FQNEAQ. This chain's CDR3 is CASSSTSVASSYNEQFF. The CDR3 coding sequence is TGTGCCAGCAGCTCCACGTCCGTAGCGAGCTCCTACAATGAGCAGTTCTTC.

About this clonotype itself: A much larger clone differs from this one at a single base, so this may be a read error. The gene calls are TRBV20-1 and TRBJ1-1; D gene ambiguous. This CDR3 is 15 amino acids long. Germline-derived CDR1 and CDR2 are DFQATT and SNEGSKA (reference sequence). The chain's CDR3 is CSAREFEGPNTEVFF. CDR3 coding DNA: TGCAGTGCTAGAGAGTTCGAGGGCCCGAACACTGAAGTTTTCTTT.